This T cell receptor (beta chain) was sequenced in a study of T cell repertoires in cytomegalovirus infection. About the research overall: Peptides in the study included HLA-C-restricted and HLA-B-restricted CMV epitopes.

TCRdb redid the calling of the reads with MiXCR, one entry per CDR3 protein. The sample includes 49,000 or so distinct CDR3 sequences, nearly 20% of them seen just once. This CDR3 region has 15 residues. J was trimmed by 4 bases and V by 2 bases; bases with no gene match: 4. Germline CDR1 reads MNHEY; CDR2 reads SVGEGT. Comments on this clonotype: What it binds is not known.

The V call is TRBV6-2 or TRBV6-3, the J call TRBJ2-3; 9 nucleotides match TRBD2. The sequenced sample was CD8+ T cells from cultured PBMCs, obtained from culture after CMV antigen stimulation. This TCR derives from a human donor in good health (CMV status not recorded). Some clones in this sample may be carry-over from other donors' samples. The CDR3 loop is CASSYIAGVSDTQYF. The DNA of the CDR3 is TGTGCCAGCAGTTACATAGCGGGAGTGTCAGATACGCAGTATTTT.